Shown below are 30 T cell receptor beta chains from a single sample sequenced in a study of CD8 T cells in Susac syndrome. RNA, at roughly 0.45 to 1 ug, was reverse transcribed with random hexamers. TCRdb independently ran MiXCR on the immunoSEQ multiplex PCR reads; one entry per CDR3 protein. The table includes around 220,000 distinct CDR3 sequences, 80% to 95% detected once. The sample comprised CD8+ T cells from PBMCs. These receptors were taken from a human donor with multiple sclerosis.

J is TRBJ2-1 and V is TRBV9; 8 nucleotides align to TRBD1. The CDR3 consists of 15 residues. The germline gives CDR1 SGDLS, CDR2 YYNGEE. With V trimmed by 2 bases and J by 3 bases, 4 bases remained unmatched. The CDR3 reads CASSVGQGRYNEQFF. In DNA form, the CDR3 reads TGTGCCAGCAGCGTCGGACAGGGTCGCTACAATGAGCAGTTCTTC.

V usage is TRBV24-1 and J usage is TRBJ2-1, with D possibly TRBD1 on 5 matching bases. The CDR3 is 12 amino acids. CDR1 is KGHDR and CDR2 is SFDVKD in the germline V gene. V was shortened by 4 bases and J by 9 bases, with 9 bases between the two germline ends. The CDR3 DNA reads TGTGCCACCAGTGAGGTAGGGGTTGAGCAGTTCTTC. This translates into CATSEVGVEQFF.

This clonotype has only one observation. The CDR3: CASMGTGSTLPSYQPQHF. The CDR3 DNA follows: TGTGCCAGTATGGGGACAGGGTCAACCCTACCGTCGTATCAGCCCCAGCATTTT. The rearrangement links TRBV19 to TRBJ1-5; TRBD1 matches at 9 bases. Trimming removed 7 bases from V and 5 bases from J; junction bases left unmatched: 18. CDR3 length: 18 amino acids. CDR1 is LNHDA, CDR2 SQIVND, per germline (reference sequence).

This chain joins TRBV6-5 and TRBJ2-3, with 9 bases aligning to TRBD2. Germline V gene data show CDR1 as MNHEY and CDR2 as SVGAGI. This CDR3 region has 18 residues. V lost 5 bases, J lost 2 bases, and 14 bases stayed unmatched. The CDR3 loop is CASSVLEVSGRVTDTQYF. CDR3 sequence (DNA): TGTGCCAGCAGTGTCCTCGAGGTTAGCGGGAGAGTCACAGATACGCAGTATTTT.

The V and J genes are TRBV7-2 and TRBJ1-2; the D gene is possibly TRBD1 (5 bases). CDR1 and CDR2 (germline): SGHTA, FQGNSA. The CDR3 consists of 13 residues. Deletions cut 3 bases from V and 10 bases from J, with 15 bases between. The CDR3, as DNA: TGTGCCAGCAGCTTCAGCAGGGCGTCAGACTACACCTTC. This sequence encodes CASSFSRASDYTF. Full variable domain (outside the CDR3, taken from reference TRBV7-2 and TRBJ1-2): GAGVSQSPSNKVTEKGKDVELRCDPISGHTALYWYRQSLGQGLEFLIYFQGNSAPDKSGLPSDRFSAERTGGSVSTLTIQRTQQEDSAVYLCASSFSRASDYTFGSGTRLTVV.

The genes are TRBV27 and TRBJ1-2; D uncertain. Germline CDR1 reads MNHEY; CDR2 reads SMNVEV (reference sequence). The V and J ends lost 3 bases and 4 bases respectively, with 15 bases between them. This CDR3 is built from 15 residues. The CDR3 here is CASSFSQSPTYGYTF. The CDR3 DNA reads TGTGCCAGCAGTTTTTCCCAATCACCAACCTATGGCTACACCTTC.

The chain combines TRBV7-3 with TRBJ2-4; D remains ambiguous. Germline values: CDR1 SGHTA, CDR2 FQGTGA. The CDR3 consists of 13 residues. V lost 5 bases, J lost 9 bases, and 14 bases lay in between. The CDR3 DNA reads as TGTGCCAGCAGCCCAGCAGGTTTGGGCATTCAGTACTTC. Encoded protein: CASSPAGLGIQYF.

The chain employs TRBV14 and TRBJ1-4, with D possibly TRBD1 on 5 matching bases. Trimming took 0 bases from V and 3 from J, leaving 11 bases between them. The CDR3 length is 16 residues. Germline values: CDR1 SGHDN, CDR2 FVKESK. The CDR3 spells CASSQELDRSNEKLFF. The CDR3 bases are TGTGCCAGCAGCCAAGAACTTGACAGATCTAATGAAAAACTGTTTTTT.

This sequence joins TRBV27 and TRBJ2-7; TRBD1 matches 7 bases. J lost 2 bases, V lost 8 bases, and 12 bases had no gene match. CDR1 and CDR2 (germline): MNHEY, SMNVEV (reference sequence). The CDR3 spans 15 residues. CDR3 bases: TGTGCCAGCGCCTCGACAGGGATGGGGGCCTACGAGCAGTACTTC. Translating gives CASASTGMGAYEQYF.

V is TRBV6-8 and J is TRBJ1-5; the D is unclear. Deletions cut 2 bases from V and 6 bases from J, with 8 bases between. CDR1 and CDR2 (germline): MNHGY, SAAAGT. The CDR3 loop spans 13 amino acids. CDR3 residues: CASSYPRFQPQHF. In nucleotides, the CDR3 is TGTGCCAGCAGTTACCCCCGGTTTCAGCCCCAGCATTTT.

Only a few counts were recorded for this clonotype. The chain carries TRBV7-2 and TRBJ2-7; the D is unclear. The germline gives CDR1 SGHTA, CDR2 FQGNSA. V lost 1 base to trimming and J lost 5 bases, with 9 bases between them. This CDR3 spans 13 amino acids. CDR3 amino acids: CASSLGLVHEQYF. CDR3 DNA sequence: TGTGCCAGCAGCTTAGGGTTGGTCCACGAGCAGTACTTC.

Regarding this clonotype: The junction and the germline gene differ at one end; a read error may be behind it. The CDR3 here is CATSYAGGFTADTQYF. The CDR3 coding sequence is TGTGCCACCAGTTATGCGGGGGGGTTCACGGCAGATACGCAGTATTTT. The chain couples TRBV6-9 to TRBJ2-3; the match to TRBD2 covers 9 bases. From germline, CDR1 is MNHGY and CDR2 SVAAGI. The CDR3 covers 16 residues.

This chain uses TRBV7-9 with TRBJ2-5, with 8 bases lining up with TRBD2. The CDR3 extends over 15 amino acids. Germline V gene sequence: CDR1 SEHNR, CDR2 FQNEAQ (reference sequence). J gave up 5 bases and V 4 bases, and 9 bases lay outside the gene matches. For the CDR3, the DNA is TGTGCCAGCAGCTCCTCAGCGGGAGTCACCGAGACCCAGTACTTC. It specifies CASSSSAGVTETQYF.

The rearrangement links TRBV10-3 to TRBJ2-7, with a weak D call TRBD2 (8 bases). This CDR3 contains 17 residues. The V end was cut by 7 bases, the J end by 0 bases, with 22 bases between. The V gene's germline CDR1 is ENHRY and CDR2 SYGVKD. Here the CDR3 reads CAIKEGAGGTSSYEQYF. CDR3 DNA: TGTGCCATCAAGGAGGGGGCGGGAGGCACGAGCTCCTACGAGCAGTACTTC.

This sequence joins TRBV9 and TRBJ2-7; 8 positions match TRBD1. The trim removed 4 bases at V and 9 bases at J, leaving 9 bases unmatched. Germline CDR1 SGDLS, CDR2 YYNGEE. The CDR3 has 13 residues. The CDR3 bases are TGTGCCAGCAGCCCTCGGGACAGGAACACGCAGTACTTC. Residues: CASSPRDRNTQYF.

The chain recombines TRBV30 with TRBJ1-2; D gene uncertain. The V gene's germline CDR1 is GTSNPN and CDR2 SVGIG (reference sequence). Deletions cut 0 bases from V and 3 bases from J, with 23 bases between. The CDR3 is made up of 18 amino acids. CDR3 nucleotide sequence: TGTGCCTGGAGTGTACCCAATCGGGTCGGCAGTGGGGACTATGGCTACACCTTC. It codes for CAWSVPNRVGSGDYGYTF. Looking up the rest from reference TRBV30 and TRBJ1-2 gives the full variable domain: SQTIHQWPATLVQPVGSPLSLECTVEGTSNPNLYWYRQAAGRGLQLLFYSVGIGQISSEVPQNLSASRPQDRQFILSSKKLLLSDSGFYLCAWSVPNRVGSGDYGYTFGSGTRLTVV.

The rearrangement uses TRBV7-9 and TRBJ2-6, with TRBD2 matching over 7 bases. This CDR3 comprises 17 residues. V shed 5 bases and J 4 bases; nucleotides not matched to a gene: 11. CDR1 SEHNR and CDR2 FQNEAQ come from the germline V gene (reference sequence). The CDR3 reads CASSGGVLNSGANVLTF. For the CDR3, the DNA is TGTGCCAGCAGCGGGGGGGTCCTAAACTCAGGGGCCAACGTCCTGACTTTC.

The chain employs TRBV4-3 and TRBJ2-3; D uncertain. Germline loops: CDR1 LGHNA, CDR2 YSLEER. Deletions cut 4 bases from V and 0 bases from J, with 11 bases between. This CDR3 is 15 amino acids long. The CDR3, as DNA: TGCGCCAGCAGCCCTTTACACGACAGCACAGATACGCAGTATTTT. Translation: CASSPLHDSTDTQYF.

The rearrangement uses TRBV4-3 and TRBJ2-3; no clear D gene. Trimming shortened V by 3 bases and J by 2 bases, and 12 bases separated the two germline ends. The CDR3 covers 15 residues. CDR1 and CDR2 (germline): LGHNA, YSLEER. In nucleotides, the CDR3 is TGCGCCAGCAGCCACTCACGTCAGGCCACAGATACGCAGTATTTT. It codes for CASSHSRQATDTQYF.

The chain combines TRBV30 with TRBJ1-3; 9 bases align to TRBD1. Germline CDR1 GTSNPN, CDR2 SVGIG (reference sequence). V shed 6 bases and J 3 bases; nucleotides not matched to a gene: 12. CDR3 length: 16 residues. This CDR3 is CACDPGTGWYGNTIYF. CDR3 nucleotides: TGTGCCTGCGATCCCGGGACAGGGTGGTATGGAAACACCATATATTTT. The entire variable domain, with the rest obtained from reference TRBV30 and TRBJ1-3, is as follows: SQTIHQWPATLVQPVGSPLSLECTVEGTSNPNLYWYRQAAGRGLQLLFYSVGIGQISSEVPQNLSASRPQDRQFILSSKKLLLSDSGFYLCACDPGTGWYGNTIYFGEGSWLTVV.

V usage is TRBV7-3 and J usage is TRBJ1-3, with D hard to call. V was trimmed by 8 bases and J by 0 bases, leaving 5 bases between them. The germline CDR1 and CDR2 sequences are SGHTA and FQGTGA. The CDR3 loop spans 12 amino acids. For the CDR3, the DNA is TGTGCCAGCCCCCGCTCTGGAAACACCATATATTTT. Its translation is CASPRSGNTIYF.

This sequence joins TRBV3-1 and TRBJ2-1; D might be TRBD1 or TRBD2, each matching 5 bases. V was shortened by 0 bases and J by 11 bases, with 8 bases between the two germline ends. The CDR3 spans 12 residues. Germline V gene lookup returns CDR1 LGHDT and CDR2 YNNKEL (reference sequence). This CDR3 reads CASSQEGEKQFF. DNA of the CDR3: TGTGCCAGCAGCCAAGAAGGGGAGAAGCAGTTCTTC.

Here the CDR3 DNA reads TGCAGCGTTGATCAGGAGGGCAATGAGCAGTTCTTC. It is translated as CSVDQEGNEQFF. The chain joins TRBV29-1 to TRBJ2-1; D is perhaps TRBD2 (6 bases). Germline V gives CDR1 SQVTM, CDR2 ANQGSEA. CDR3 length: 12 amino acids. Trimming removed 3 bases at V and 6 bases at J, with 9 bases between.

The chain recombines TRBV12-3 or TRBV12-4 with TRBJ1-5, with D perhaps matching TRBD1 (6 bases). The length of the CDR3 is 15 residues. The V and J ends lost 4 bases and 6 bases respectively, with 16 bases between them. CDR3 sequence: CASSSEGVAVQPQHF. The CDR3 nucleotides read TGTGCCAGCAGTTCGGAGGGGGTAGCAGTTCAGCCCCAGCATTTT.

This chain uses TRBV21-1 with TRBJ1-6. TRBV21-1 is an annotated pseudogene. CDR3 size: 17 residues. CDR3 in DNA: TGTGCCAGCAGCAAAGTCCCAGGGAGCTCCTATAATTCACCCCTCCACTTT. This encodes CASSKVPGSSYNSPLHF.

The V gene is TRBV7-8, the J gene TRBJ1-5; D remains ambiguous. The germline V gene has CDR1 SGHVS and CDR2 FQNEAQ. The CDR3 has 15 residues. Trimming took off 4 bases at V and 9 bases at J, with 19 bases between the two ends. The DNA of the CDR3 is TGTGCCAGCAGCTCAGGAGGAGCCGTTGATGGGCCCCAGCATTTT. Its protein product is CASSSGGAVDGPQHF.

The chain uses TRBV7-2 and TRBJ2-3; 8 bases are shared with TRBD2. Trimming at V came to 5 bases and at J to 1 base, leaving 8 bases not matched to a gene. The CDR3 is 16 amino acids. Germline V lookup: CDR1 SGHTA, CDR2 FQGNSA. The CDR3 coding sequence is TGTGCCAGCAGCCCAGGGGAGACTAGCGGCACAGATACGCAGTATTTT. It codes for CASSPGETSGTDTQYF.

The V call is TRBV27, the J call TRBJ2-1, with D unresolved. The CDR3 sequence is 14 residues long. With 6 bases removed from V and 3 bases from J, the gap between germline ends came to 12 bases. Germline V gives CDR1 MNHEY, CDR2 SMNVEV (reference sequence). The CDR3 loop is CASSRVENYNEQFF. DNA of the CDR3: TGTGCCAGCAGCCGCGTGGAGAACTACAATGAGCAGTTCTTC.

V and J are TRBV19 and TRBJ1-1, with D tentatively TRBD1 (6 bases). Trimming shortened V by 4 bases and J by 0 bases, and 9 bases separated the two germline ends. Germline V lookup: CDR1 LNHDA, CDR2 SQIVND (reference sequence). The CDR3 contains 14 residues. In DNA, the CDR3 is TGTGCCAGTAGTAAGGGGACAATGAACACTGAAGCTTTCTTT. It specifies CASSKGTMNTEAFF.

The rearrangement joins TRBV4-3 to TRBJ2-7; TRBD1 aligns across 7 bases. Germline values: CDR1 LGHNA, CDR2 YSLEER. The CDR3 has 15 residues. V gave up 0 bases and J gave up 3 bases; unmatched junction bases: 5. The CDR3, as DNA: TGCGCCAGCAGCCAAGAGACAGGGTTAGGCTACGAGCAGTACTTC. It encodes CASSQETGLGYEQYF.